This TCR beta chain came from a study of CD8 T cells in Susac syndrome. The length of the CDR3 is 16 residues. The J segment lost 2 bases and the V segment lost 3 bases, leaving 5 bases of the junction unmatched. Random hexamers were used to reverse transcribe the RNA input (about 0.5 to 1 ug). Amplification of TCR beta CDR3 was carried out by immunoSEQ multiplex PCR, which covered 54 Vbeta and 13 Jbeta segments. TCRdb re-called the immunoSEQ multiplex PCR reads through MiXCR, storing one row per CDR3 protein. The sample has some 95,000 distinct CDR3 sequences; roughly 91% are singletons. As controls, healthy donors matched for age and sex were used. Negative isolation was used for CD8+ and CD4+ T cells, and FACS enrichment was applied to TEMRA cells.

Sequencing used CD8+ T cells from PBMCs. V and J are TRBV12-3 or TRBV12-4 and TRBJ2-2, with 8 bases fitting TRBD2. The receptor's source is a human donor in good health. The CDR3 sequence is CASSFDGGVNTGELFF. Here the CDR3 DNA reads TGTGCCAGCAGTTTTGACGGGGGGGTAAACACCGGGGAGCTGTTTTTT.